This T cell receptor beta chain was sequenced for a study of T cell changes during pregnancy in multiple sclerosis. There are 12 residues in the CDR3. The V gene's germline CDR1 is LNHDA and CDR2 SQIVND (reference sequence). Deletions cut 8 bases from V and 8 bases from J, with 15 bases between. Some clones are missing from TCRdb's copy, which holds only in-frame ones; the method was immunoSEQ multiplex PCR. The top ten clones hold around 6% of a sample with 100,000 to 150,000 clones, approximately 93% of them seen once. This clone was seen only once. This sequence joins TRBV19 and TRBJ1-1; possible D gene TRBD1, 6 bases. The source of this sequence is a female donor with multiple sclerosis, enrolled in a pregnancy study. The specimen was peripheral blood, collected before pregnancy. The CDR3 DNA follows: TGTGCCAGTGGGGGGGCCTCGGCAGAAGCTTTCTTT. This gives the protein CASGGASAEAFF.